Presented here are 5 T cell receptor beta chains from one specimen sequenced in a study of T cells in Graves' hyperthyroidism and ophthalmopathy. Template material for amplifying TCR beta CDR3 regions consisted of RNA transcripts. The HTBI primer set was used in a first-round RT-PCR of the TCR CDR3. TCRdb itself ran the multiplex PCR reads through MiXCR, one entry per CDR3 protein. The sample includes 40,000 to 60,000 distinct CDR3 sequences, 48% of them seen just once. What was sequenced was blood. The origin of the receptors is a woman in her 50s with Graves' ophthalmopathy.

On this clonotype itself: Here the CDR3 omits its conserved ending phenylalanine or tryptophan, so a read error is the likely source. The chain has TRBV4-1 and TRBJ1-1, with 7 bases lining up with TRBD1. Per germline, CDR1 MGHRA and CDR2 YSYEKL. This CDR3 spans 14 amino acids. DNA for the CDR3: TGCGCCAGCAGCCATCGGGACAGCAACACGGAAGCTTTCTCT. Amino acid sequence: CASSHRDSNTEAFS.

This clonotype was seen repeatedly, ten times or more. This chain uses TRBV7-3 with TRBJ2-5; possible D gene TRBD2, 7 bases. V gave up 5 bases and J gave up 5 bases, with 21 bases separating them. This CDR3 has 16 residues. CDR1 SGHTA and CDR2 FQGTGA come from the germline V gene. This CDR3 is CASSPFGGGAGETQYF. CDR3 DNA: TGTGCCAGCAGCCCCTTTGGTGGGGGGGCAGGGGAGACCCAGTACTTC.

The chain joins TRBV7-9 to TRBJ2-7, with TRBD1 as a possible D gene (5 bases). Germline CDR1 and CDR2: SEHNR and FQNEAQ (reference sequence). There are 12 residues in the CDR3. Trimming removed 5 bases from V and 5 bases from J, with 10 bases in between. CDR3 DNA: TGTGCCAGCAGCCCCAGGGCGGACGAGCAGTACTTC. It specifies CASSPRADEQYF.

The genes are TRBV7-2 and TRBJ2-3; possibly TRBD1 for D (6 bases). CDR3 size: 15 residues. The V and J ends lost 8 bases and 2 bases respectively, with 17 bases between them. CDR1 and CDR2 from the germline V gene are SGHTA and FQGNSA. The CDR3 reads CASAILGDNTDTQYF. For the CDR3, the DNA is TGTGCCAGCGCCATTTTGGGGGACAACACAGATACGCAGTATTTT.

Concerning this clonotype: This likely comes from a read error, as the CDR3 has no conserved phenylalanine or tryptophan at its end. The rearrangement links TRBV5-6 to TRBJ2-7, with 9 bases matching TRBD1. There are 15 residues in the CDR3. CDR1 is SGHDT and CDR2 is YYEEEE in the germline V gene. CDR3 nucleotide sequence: TGTGCTAGCAGCTTGGACAGGGGACGCTCCTACGAGCAGTACCTC. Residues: CASSLDRGRSYEQYL.